The entry that follows covers one T cell receptor beta chain sequence. As yet, its antigen is unknown. Profiling relied on immunoSEQ multiplex PCR, and the TCRdb table lists in-frame clones only, not all of them. The data show 100,000 or so clones, just over 90% seen once. These data are taken from a study of T cell responses to AZD1222 COVID-19 vaccine. Study-wide findings and caveats: Sampled repertoires all dated from after the peak T cell response. Spike-spanning, vaccine-associated CD4 TCRs were dominant at 160-218 and 743-854.

With 4 bases removed from V and 3 bases from J, the gap between germline ends came to 16 bases. CDR3 size: 15 residues. CDR1 and CDR2 from the germline V gene are SGHNT and YYREEE (reference sequence). J is TRBJ2-5 and V is TRBV5-4; possibly TRBD1 for D (6 bases). The sequencing here drew on peripheral blood, taken on day 0 of AZD1222 vaccination. The sequence came from an adult in good health. DNA of the CDR3: TGTGCCAGCAGCGATTGGGGGCGGGTGGAAGAGACCCAGTACTTC. Amino acids: CASSDWGRVEETQYF.